This T cell receptor beta chain was captured in a study of blood T cell repertoires in COVID-19. Across the whole study: The cDNA or gDNA used as material had been derived from T cells, B-cell-depleted T cells, or PBMCs.

Only one count was recorded for this clone. Clones were sequenced by immunoSEQ multiplex PCR, and TCRdb holds only the in-frame ones, with some missing. The table lists about 270,000 clones, 86% of them singletons, with 1.6% in the top ten. The sample taken for sequencing was peripheral blood. The source is a woman aged 60-75 years who had recovered from COVID-19.

CDR3 nucleotides: TGTGCCAGCAGCTGGGGCGGAGGGGTTGAAGGCTACACCTTC. It encodes CASSWGGGVEGYTF. The rearrangement uses TRBV7-9 and TRBJ1-2; D possibly corresponds to TRBD1 (5 bases). V lost 4 bases to trimming and J lost 8 bases, with 17 bases between them. From germline, CDR1 is SEHNR and CDR2 FQNEAQ (reference sequence). The length of the CDR3 is 14 residues.